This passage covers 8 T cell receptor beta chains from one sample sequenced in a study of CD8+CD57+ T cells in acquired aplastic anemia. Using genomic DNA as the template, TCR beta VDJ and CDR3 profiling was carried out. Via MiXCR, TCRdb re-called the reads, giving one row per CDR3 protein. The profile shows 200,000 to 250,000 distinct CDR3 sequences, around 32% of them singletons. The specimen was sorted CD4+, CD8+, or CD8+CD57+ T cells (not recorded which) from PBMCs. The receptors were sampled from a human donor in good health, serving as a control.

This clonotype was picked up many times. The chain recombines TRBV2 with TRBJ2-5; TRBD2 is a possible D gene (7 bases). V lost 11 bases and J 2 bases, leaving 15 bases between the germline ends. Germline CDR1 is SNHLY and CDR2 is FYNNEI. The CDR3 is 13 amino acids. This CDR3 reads CAGGGGTQETQYF. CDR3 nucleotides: TGTGCCGGGGGGGGCGGGACTCAAGAGACCCAGTACTTC. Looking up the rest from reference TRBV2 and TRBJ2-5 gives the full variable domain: EPEVTQTPSHQVTQMGQEVILRCVPISNHLYFYWYRQILGQKVEFLVSFYNNEISEKSEIFDDQFSVERPDGSNFTLKIRSTKLEDSAMYFCAGGGGTQETQYFGPGTRLLVL.

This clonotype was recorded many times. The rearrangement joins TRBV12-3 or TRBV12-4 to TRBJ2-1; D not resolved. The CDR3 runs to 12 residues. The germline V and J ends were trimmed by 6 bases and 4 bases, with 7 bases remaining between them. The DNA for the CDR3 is TGTGCCAGCAGCCAACAGTACAATGAGCAGTTCTTC. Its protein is CASSQQYNEQFF.

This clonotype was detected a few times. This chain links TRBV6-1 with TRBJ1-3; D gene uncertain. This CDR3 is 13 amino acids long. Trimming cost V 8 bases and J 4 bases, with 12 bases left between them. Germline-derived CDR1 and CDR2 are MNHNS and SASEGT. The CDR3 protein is CASASRIGNTIYF. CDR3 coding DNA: TGTGCCAGCGCGAGCAGGATCGGAAACACCATATATTTT.

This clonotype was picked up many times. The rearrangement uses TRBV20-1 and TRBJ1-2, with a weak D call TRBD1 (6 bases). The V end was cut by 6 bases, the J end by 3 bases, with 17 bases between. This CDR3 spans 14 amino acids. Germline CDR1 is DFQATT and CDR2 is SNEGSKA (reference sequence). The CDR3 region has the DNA TGCAGTGCCAGAACTACAGGGTTAGACTATGGCTACACCTTC. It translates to CSARTTGLDYGYTF.

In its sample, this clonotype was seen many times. CDR3 protein: CATSREGGGTTIYF. The CDR3 DNA is TGTGCCACCAGCAGAGAAGGCGGGGGGACCACCATATATTTT. J is TRBJ1-3 and V is TRBV15, with TRBD1 as a possible D gene (5 bases). CDR1 and CDR2 from the germline V gene are LNHNV and YYDKDF (reference sequence). Trimming shortened V by 0 bases and J by 9 bases, and 12 bases separated the two germline ends. The CDR3 extends over 14 amino acids.

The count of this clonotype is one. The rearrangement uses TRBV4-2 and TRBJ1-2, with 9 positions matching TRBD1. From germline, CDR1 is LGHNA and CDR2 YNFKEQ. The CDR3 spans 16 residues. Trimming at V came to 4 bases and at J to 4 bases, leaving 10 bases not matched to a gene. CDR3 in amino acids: CASSRGTGWASYGYTF. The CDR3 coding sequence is TGTGCCAGCAGCCGGGGGACAGGGTGGGCCTCCTATGGCTACACCTTC.

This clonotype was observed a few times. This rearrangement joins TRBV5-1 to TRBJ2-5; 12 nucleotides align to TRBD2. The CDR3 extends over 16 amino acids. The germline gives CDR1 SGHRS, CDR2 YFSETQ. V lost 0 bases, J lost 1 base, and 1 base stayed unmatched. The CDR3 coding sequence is TGCGCCAGCAGCTTGGTACTAGCGGGGGGCCAAGAGACCCAGTACTTC. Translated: CASSLVLAGGQETQYF.

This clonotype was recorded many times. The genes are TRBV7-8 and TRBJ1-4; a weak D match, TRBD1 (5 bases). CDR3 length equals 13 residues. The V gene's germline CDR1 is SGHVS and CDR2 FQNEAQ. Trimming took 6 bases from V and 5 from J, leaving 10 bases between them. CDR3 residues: CASSRGMNEKLFF. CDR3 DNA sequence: TGTGCCAGCAGTAGGGGCATGAATGAAAAACTGTTTTTT. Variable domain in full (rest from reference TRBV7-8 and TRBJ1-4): GAGVSQSPRYKVAKRGQDVALRCDPISGHVSLFWYQQALGQGPEFLTYFQNEAQLDKSGLPSDRFFAERPEGSVSTLKIQRTQQEDSAVYLCASSRGMNEKLFFGSGTQLSVL.